The clone carrying this TCR beta chain was counted at least ten times. The antigen remains undetermined. Unique molecular identifiers were attached to individual cDNA molecules. MiXCR was run by TCRdb on the 5' RACE reads, yielding one entry per CDR3 protein. This table holds tens of thousands of distinct CDR3 sequences, 4.4% found once. This sample stems from a study of early T cells in non-severe SARS-CoV-2 infection. For the study at large: RNA in bulk from unsorted whole blood was sequenced, and chains were unpaired.

Findings of the study overall: Clonotype matching in VDJdb favored anti-spike CD8 responses and did not capture private and CD4 specificities.

This TCR was sampled from an adult who was a healthcare worker with PCR-confirmed SARS-CoV-2 infection or an uninfected control (not recorded which). Specimen: whole blood.

This CDR3 is CSARLGAGYIDSPLHF. The CDR3 DNA sequence: TGCAGTGCTAGGTTGGGGGCAGGGTATATTGATTCACCCCTCCACTTT. This sequence joins TRBV20-1 and TRBJ1-6; D is perhaps TRBD1 (6 bases). The CDR3 sequence is 16 residues long. V was cut by 3 bases and J by 8 bases, with 20 bases left in between. Germline-derived CDR1 and CDR2 are DFQATT and SNEGSKA (reference sequence).